A selection of T cell receptor beta chains follows, all from one sample in a study of T cell responses to AZD1222 COVID-19 vaccine. TCRdb's copy holds only in-frame clones and misses some; the assay was immunoSEQ multiplex PCR. The sample yields approximately 70,000 clones, 85% seen once. The sample consisted of peripheral blood, taken on day 0 of AZD1222 vaccination. These receptors all come from an adult in good health. CDR3s include the opening cysteine and the closing phenylalanine or tryptophan. The order of the fields is J gene, V gene, CDR3 protein.

J gene: TRBJ1-1
V gene: TRBV6-5
CDR3 protein: CASSYFRGNTEAFF

J gene: TRBJ2-5
V gene: TRBV3-1/TRBV3-2
CDR3 protein: CASSPSAGGGTKTQYF

J gene: TRBJ2-5
V gene: TRBV9
CDR3 protein: CASSGVQVAETQYF

J gene: TRBJ2-7
V gene: TRBV9
CDR3 protein: CASSPTTRAHEQYF

J gene: TRBJ2-1
V gene: TRBV10-1
CDR3 protein: CASSAVIGEGQFF

J gene: TRBJ1-1
V gene: TRBV29-1
CDR3 protein: CSVENGGKAFF

J gene: TRBJ1-2
V gene: TRBV4-1
CDR3 protein: CASSQIGDYGYTF

J gene: TRBJ1-6
V gene: TRBV7-6
CDR3 protein: CASSLMGQGRNSPLHF

J gene: TRBJ1-2
V gene: TRBV19
CDR3 protein: CASSMGRGQIGYTF

J gene: TRBJ1-1
V gene: TRBV4-1
CDR3 protein: CASSQDRGGNTEAFF

J gene: TRBJ1-6
V gene: TRBV18
CDR3 protein: CASSPEGFGSPLHF

J gene: TRBJ1-2
V gene: TRBV9
CDR3 protein: CASSDGQVFTSGYTF

J gene: TRBJ1-2
V gene: TRBV3-1/TRBV3-2
CDR3 protein: CASSQAWAGNYGYTF

J gene: TRBJ2-1
V gene: TRBV5-5
CDR3 protein: CASSSGTYNEQFF

J gene: TRBJ2-7
V gene: TRBV5-1
CDR3 protein: CASSLGWREVISYEQYF

J gene: TRBJ1-2
V gene: TRBV19
CDR3 protein: CASTQGGGGYGYTF